This T cell receptor (beta chain) was identified in a study of cytomegalovirus exposure and HLA in healthy donors. Study outcomes and limitations: The majority of TCR sequences were rare, yet some public TCRs appeared in many donors. Trimming of TCR beta V- and J-genes showed a link, identified in a later analysis, to a missense DCLRE1C variant.

Notes on this clone: What it binds is not known.

CDR3 length equals 13 residues. Trimming at V came to 7 bases and at J to 6 bases, leaving 6 bases not matched to a gene. CDR1 and CDR2 from the germline V gene are MDHEN and SYDVKM. The PCR employed 60 Vbeta primers together with 13 Jbeta primers. Sequencing was performed with immunoSEQ multiplex PCR; in TCRdb, only in-frame clones are kept and a portion is missing. The profile shows about 160,000 clones, about 71% of them singletons. The chain is built from TRBV28 and TRBJ1-5; 7 bases line up with TRBD1. The sequenced material came from PBMCs. The clonotype comes from a woman aged 25-40 years in good health and CMV-seronegative. This chain's CDR3 is CASNRGGSQPQHF. The CDR3 region has the DNA TGTGCCAGCAACAGGGGTGGGAGTCAGCCCCAGCATTTT. Supplemented by reference TRBV28 and TRBJ1-5, the full variable domain reads DVKVTQSSRYLVKRTGEKVFLECVQDMDHENMFWYRQDPGLGLRLIYFSYDVKMKEKGDIPEGYSVSREKKERFSLILESASTNQTSMYLCASNRGGSQPQHFGDGTRLSIL.